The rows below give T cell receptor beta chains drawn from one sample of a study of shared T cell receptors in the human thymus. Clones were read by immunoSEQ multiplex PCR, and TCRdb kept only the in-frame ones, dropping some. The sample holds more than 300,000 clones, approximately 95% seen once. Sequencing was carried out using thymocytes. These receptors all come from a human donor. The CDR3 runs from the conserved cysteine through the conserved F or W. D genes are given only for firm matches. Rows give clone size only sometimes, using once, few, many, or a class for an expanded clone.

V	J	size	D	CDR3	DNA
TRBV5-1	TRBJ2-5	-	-	CASRRTFQLETQYF	TGCGCCAGCAGACGGACATTTCAATTAGAGACCCAGTACTTC
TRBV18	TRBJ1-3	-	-	CASSPGNTIYF	TGTGCCAGCTCACCCGGAAACACCATATATTTT
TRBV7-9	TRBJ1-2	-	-	CASWKGVGDANYGYTF	TGTGCCAGCTGGAAGGGGGTAGGAGACGCTAACTATGGCTACACCTTC
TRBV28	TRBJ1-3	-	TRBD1	CASRTKTGGLHSGNTIYF	TGTGCCAGCAGAACGAAGACAGGGGGCCTCCACTCTGGAAACACCATATATTTT
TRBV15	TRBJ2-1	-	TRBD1	CATSRDGTGDEQFF	TGTGCCACCAGCAGAGATGGTACAGGGGATGAGCAGTTCTTC
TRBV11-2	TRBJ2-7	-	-	CASSLVPGEQYF	TGTGCCAGCAGCTTGGTGCCGGGGGAGCAGTACTTC
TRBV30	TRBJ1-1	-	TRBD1	CAWAGTGGEAEAFF	TGTGCCTGGGCGGGGACAGGGGGCGAGGCTGAAGCTTTCTTT
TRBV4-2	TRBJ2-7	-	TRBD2	CASSPKGSGSSYEQYF	TGTGCCAGCAGCCCCAAGGGTAGCGGGAGTTCCTACGAGCAGTACTTC
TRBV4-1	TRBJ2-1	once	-	CASSQSEADEQFF	TGCGCCAGCAGCCAATCGGAGGCGGATGAGCAGTTCTTC
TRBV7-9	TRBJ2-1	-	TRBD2	CASSLEGRVAGVSYNEQFF	TGTGCCAGCAGCTTAGAGGGGAGGGTAGCGGGCGTCTCCTACAATGAGCAGTTCTTC
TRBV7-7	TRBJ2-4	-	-	CASSQPPSWAGENIQYF	TGTGCTAGCAGCCAACCCCCTTCCTGGGCTGGGGAAAACATTCAGTACTTC
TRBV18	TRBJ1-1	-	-	CASSPVLWQGRQRNTEAFF	TGTGCCAGCTCACCAGTCCTTTGGCAGGGTCGACAAAGGAACACTGAAGCTTTCTTT
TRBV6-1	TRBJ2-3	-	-	CASSEAGRDNCTDTQYF	TGTGCCAGCAGTGAAGCAGGGCGGGACAACTGCACAGATACGCAGTATTTT
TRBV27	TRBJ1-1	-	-	CASSLVGTEAFF	TGTGCCAGCAGTTTAGTCGGCACTGAAGCTTTCTTT
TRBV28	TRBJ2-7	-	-	CASRDQREQYF	TGTGCCAGCAGGGACCAGCGGGAGCAGTACTTC
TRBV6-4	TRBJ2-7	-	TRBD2	CASSDSSGRNEQYF	TGTGCCAGCAGTGACTCCAGCGGGAGGAACGAGCAGTACTTC